This T cell receptor (beta chain) was sequenced in a study of blood T cells in healthy people across ages. With regard to this clonotype: Antigen: not known.

Samples had at least 6 million PBMCs isolated from them. The V and J ends lost 4 bases and 4 bases respectively, with 13 bases between them. Germline loops: CDR1 GTSNPN, CDR2 SVGIG (reference sequence). The CDR3 consists of 13 residues. Then a second PCR, running about 6 to 11 cycles, was carried out with a sample-barcoded 5' primer and a J-beta primer mix. Tagging of each cDNA molecule was performed by a template-switch adaptor with 12 random nucleotides. Sequencing of every sample gave 3 million or more CDR3-containing paired-end reads. Using its own MiXCR run on the 5' RACE reads, TCRdb lists one record per CDR3 protein. The data show 1.6 million or so distinct CDR3 sequences, with 30% to 40% seen just once and 11% held by the top ten. Study-wide points: Fewer expanded clones and more diversity marked long-lived versus aged donors.

The chain couples TRBV30 to TRBJ1-2; D perhaps matches TRBD1 (6 bases). The receptor's source is a woman under 40 in good health. Sequencing was performed on blood. The CDR3 loop is CAWNPGAGYGYTF. The CDR3 coding sequence is TGTGCCTGGAATCCGGGGGCTGGCTATGGCTACACCTTC.